This T cell receptor beta chain is from a study of regulatory T cells in long-lasting Graves disease. Regarding this clonotype: What it binds is unknown.

Broader study findings: TRBV28 was favored in persistent disease, as were TRBJ1-2 and TRBJ2-5.

TCR beta libraries were built with iRepertoire HTBI primers and Arm-PCR of CDR3 regions. TCRdb called the multiplex PCR reads again in MiXCR, with one record for every CDR3 protein. The sample yields 550,000 to 600,000 distinct CDR3 sequences, about 15% seen once. Trimming took 6 bases from V and 5 from J; bases not matched to a gene: 5. CDR3 length: 14 amino acids. Germline values: CDR1 SGHRS, CDR2 YFSETQ. Described time point: newly diagnosed GD, antithyroid drugs for less than 3 months. PBMCs were the source of the RNA used for TCR sequencing. The same data also went into a second study, on T cells in Graves' hyperthyroidism and ophthalmopathy. That investigation notes: A model using 13 V-J features told ophthalmopathy apart from stable hyperthyroidism.

Sequencing used peripheral blood mononuclear cells (PBMCs), obtained at new diagnosis, from a patient treated with antithyroid drugs. This receptor was identified in a man between 18 and 35 years old with Graves disease. The rearrangement links TRBV5-1 to TRBJ1-6, with TRBD1 matching over 7 bases. CDR3 in amino acids: CASKAGTDNSPLHF. The CDR3 DNA reads as TGCGCCAGCAAGGCCGGGACAGATAATTCACCCCTCCACTTT. Complete variable domain (other parts from reference TRBV5-1 and TRBJ1-6): KAGVTQTPRYLIKTRGQQVTLSCSPISGHRSVSWYQQTPGQGLQFLFEYFSETQRNKGNFPGRFSGRQFSNSRSEMNVSTLELGDSALYLCASKAGTDNSPLHFGNGTRLTVT.